The rows below give T cell receptor beta chains drawn from one sample of a study of T-cell memory formation after mild COVID-19. TCRdb called the 5' RACE reads again in MiXCR, with one record for every CDR3 protein. Seen here are about 170,000 distinct CDR3 sequences, roughly 13% observed once, and the top ten hold roughly 3.4%. Sequencing used PBMCs or a T cell subset sorted from them (not recorded which). Every receptor here comes from a man aged 18 to 29 who had mild COVID-19 (a few samples of this study predate the infection). Cell type and time point are not known. The CDR3 runs from the conserved cysteine through the conserved F or W. Each record gives: J gene, clone size, V gene, D gene, CDR3 DNA, CDR3 protein. A D gene is named only where the DNA matches it firmly. Size is stated for part of the rows, as once, few or many counts, or as a class when the clone is expanded.

J: TRBJ2-7
size: -
V: TRBV7-2
D: TRBD1
DNA: TGTGCCAGCAGCCTTGCCGGGACAGGGACCTACGAGCAGTACTTC
CDR3: CASSLAGTGTYEQYF

J: TRBJ2-6
size: few
V: TRBV5-1
D: -
DNA: TGCGCCAGCAGCTTGGGGATCTCTGGGGCCAACGTCCTGACTTTC
CDR3: CASSLGISGANVLTF

J: TRBJ2-1
size: -
V: TRBV7-6
D: -
DNA: TGTGCCAGCAGCTTAGAGATGTGGGACCGGAGGGCCTACAATGAGCAGTTCTTC
CDR3: CASSLEMWDRRAYNEQFF

J: TRBJ2-1
size: -
V: TRBV4-3
D: TRBD1
DNA: TGCGCCAGCAGCCATACCGGGACAGGGGCCTACAATGAGCAGTTCTTC
CDR3: CASSHTGTGAYNEQFF

J: TRBJ2-7
size: medium-sized
V: TRBV5-1
D: -
DNA: TGCGCCAGCAGCCCGCAACAAGGGGGTCCCTACGAGCAGTACTTC
CDR3: CASSPQQGGPYEQYF

J: TRBJ2-1
size: -
V: TRBV25-1
D: TRBD2
DNA: TGTGCCAGCAGTGATTTCGGACTAGCGGGGGGCAATGAGCAGTTCTTC
CDR3: CASSDFGLAGGNEQFF

J: TRBJ2-1
size: -
V: TRBV7-2
D: TRBD2
DNA: TGTGCCAGCAGCGCCAGCGGGGGTTTCTACAATGAGCAGTTCTTC
CDR3: CASSASGGFYNEQFF

J: TRBJ1-1
size: few
V: TRBV5-1
D: TRBD1
DNA: TGCGCCAGCAGCTTACAGGGGGCGCCCACTGAAGCTTTCTTT
CDR3: CASSLQGAPTEAFF

J: TRBJ2-3
size: -
V: TRBV7-9
D: -
DNA: TGTGCCAGCAGCTCGAGCGGCACCACAGATACGCAGTATTTT
CDR3: CASSSSGTTDTQYF

J: TRBJ2-7
size: -
V: TRBV12-3/TRBV12-4
D: -
DNA: TGTGCCAGCAGGGAGGAGAGTCCCTACGAGCAGTACTTC
CDR3: CASREESPYEQYF

J: TRBJ1-5
size: few
V: TRBV18
D: -
DNA: TGTGCCAGCTCACCATCTTTTCAGCCCCAGCATTTT
CDR3: CASSPSFQPQHF

J: TRBJ2-1
size: -
V: TRBV4-3
D: -
DNA: TGCGCCAGCAGCCAAAGGACGACCCTTCATGAGCAGTTCTTC
CDR3: CASSQRTTLHEQFF

J: TRBJ2-2
size: -
V: TRBV12-3/TRBV12-4
D: TRBD2
DNA: TGTGCCAGCAGTTTAAGCGGGGGGTGGTCCGGGGAGCTGTTTTTT
CDR3: CASSLSGGWSGELFF

J: TRBJ2-5
size: -
V: TRBV12-3/TRBV12-4
D: -
DNA: TGTGCCAGCAGCTCCCCCGGGGTACCGACCCAGTACTTC
CDR3: CASSSPGVPTQYF

J: TRBJ1-3
size: -
V: TRBV11-2
D: TRBD1
DNA: TGTGCCAGCAGGACCATTCGGGACAGGGACCTTGGAAACACCATATATTTT
CDR3: CASRTIRDRDLGNTIYF

J: TRBJ2-1
size: -
V: TRBV6-4
D: -
DNA: TGTGCCAGCAGTGACAGGGGGGGCCCGCAGTTCTTC
CDR3: CASSDRGGPQFF

J: TRBJ1-2
size: -
V: TRBV12-3/TRBV12-4
D: -
DNA: TGTGCCAGCAGTTTAGCGCAAGGCGCAGCCGGGTATGGCTACACCTTC
CDR3: CASSLAQGAAGYGYTF

J: TRBJ1-2
size: few
V: TRBV7-2
D: -
DNA: TGTGCCAGCAGCCGACAGGACTCCCCAAGCCCGGGCTATGGCTACACCTTC
CDR3: CASSRQDSPSPGYGYTF

J: TRBJ2-1
size: many
V: TRBV7-2
D: TRBD2
DNA: TGTGCCAGCAGTCCTCTAGCGGGGAGCTACAATGAGCAGTTCTTC
CDR3: CASSPLAGSYNEQFF

J: TRBJ2-3
size: -
V: TRBV29-1
D: -
DNA: TGCAGCGTTGAACGTGGCTTCGGCACAGATACGCAGTATTTT
CDR3: CSVERGFGTDTQYF

J: TRBJ2-3
size: few
V: TRBV12-3/TRBV12-4
D: TRBD2
DNA: TGTGCCAGCAGCCAAGGCGGACGGGGGGGCTACCCAGATACGCAGTATTTT
CDR3: CASSQGGRGGYPDTQYF

J: TRBJ2-5
size: -
V: TRBV29-1
D: TRBD2
DNA: TGCAGCGCACCGGGACTAGCGGGGGGGGGCGCCGGGACCCAGTACTTC
CDR3: CSAPGLAGGGAGTQYF

J: TRBJ2-3
size: many
V: TRBV7-9
D: -
DNA: TGTGCCAGCCTAGGCAGGGGCACAGATACGCAGTATTTT
CDR3: CASLGRGTDTQYF

J: TRBJ1-4
size: -
V: TRBV7-2
D: -
DNA: TGTGCCAGCAGTCCGGGCGGGGGCCAAAATGAAAAACTGTTTTTT
CDR3: CASSPGGGQNEKLFF

J: TRBJ2-1
size: many
V: TRBV5-5
D: TRBD1
DNA: TGTGCCAGCAGCCCCTCAGGGGGTTCCTACAATGAGCAGTTCTTC
CDR3: CASSPSGGSYNEQFF

J: TRBJ2-3
size: -
V: TRBV12-3/TRBV12-4
D: -
DNA: TGTGCCAGCAGTTTTGGTAACAGAGCTAGCACAGATACGCAGTATTTT
CDR3: CASSFGNRASTDTQYF

J: TRBJ2-7
size: many
V: TRBV20-1
D: -
DNA: TGCAGTGCTAGATATGACATCCACTCCTACGAGCAGTACTTC
CDR3: CSARYDIHSYEQYF